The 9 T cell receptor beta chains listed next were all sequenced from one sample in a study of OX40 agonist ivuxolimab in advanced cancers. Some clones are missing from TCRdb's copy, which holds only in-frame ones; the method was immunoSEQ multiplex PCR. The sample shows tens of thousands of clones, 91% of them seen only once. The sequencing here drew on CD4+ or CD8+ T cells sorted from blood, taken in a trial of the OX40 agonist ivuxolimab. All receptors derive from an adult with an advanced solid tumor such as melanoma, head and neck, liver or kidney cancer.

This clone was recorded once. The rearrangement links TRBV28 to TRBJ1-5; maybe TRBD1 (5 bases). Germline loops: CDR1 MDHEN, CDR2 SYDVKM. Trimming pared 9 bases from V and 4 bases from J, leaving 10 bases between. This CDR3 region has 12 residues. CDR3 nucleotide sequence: TGTGCCAGTCAAGAGGGGAATCAGCCCCAGCATTTT. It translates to CASQEGNQPQHF.

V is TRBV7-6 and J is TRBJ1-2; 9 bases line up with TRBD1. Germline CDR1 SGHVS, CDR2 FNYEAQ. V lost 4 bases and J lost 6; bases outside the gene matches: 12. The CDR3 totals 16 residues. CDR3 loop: CASSSRDRAGIDGYTF. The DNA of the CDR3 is TGTGCCAGCAGCTCTAGGGACAGGGCAGGTATAGATGGCTACACCTTC.

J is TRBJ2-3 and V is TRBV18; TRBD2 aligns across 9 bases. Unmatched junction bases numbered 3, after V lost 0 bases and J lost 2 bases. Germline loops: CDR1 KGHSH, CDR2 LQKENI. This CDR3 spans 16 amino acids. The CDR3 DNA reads TGTGCCAGCTCACCACCGGCTAGCGGGAACACAGATACGCAGTATTTT. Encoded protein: CASSPPASGNTDTQYF.

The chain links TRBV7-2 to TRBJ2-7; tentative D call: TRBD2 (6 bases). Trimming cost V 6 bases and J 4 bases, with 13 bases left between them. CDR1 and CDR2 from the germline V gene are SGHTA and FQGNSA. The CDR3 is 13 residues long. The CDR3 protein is CASRPAGLYEQYF. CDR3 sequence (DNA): TGTGCCAGCAGGCCTGCGGGGTTGTACGAGCAGTACTTC.

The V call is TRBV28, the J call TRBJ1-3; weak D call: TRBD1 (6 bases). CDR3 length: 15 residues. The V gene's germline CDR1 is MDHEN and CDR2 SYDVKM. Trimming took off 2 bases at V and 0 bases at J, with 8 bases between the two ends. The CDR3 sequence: CASSLNRDSGNTIYF. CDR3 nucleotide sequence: TGTGCCAGCAGTTTAAACAGGGACTCTGGAAACACCATATATTTT.

The CDR3 DNA reads TGTGCCAGCAGTTTATCAGGAGGATCCTACAATGAGCAGTTCTTC. Residues: CASSLSGGSYNEQFF. The chain carries TRBV27 and TRBJ2-1; possible D gene TRBD2, 5 bases. The V gene lost 0 bases and the J gene lost 1 base, with 7 bases spanning the gap. In germline, CDR1 is MNHEY, CDR2 SMNVEV (reference sequence). The CDR3 loop spans 15 amino acids.

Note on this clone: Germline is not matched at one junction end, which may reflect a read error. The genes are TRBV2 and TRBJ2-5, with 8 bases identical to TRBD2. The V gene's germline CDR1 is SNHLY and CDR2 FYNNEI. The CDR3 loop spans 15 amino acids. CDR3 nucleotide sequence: TGTGCCAGCAATGAACTAGCGGCCATACAAGAGACCCAGTACTTC. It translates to CASNELAAIQETQYF.

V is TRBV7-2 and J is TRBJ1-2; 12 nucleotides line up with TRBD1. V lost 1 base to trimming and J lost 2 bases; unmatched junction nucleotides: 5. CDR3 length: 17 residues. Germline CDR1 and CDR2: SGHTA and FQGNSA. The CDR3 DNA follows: TGTGCCAGCAGCTTAGGTGGGACAGGGGGCTGGAACTATGGCTACACCTTC. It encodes CASSLGGTGGWNYGYTF.

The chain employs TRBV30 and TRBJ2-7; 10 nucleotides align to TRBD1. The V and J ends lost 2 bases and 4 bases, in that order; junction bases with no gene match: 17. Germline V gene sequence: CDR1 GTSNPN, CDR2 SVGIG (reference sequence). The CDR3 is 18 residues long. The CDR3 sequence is CAWSMTGGPGFGVYEQYF. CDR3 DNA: TGTGCCTGGAGTATGACAGGGGGCCCGGGATTCGGAGTTTACGAGCAGTACTTC.